A single sample gave rise to the 30 T cell receptor beta chains below, sequenced in a study of STAT3 mutations in large granular lymphocyte leukemia. Study results and caveats: Every T-LGLL patient had at least one immunodominant TCRbeta clonotype.

No antigen has been identified for these receptors. Clones were sequenced by immunoSEQ multiplex PCR, and TCRdb holds only the in-frame ones, with some missing. The data show several thousand clones, with 85% to 90% seen just once and 81% held by the top ten. The sample comprised peripheral blood mononuclear cells. The receptor set was obtained from a man older than 75 with T-cell large granular lymphocyte leukemia. Some clones in this sample may be carry-over from other donors' samples.

This chain joins TRBV18 and TRBJ1-1, with D possibly TRBD1 on 5 matching bases. Germline V gene sequence: CDR1 KGHSH, CDR2 LQKENI. The ends were cut back, 3 bases at V and 1 base at J, with 6 bases in the middle. The CDR3 spans 13 residues. This CDR3 reads CASSPGQNTEAFF. Here the CDR3 DNA reads TGTGCCAGCTCACCCGGACAGAACACTGAAGCTTTCTTT.

This clone was seen a single time. The chain links TRBV4-2 to TRBJ2-5, with 8 bases fitting TRBD2. Germline loops: CDR1 LGHNA, CDR2 YNFKEQ. The V gene end was trimmed by 1 base and the J gene end by 1 base; junction bases not matched to a gene: 2. The CDR3 has 15 amino acids. CDR3 amino acids: CASSQVSGGQETQYF. The CDR3 DNA follows: TGTGCCAGCAGCCAAGTGAGCGGGGGCCAAGAGACCCAGTACTTC.

This clone is labeled medium-sized. The chain has TRBV16 and TRBJ1-6, with D maybe TRBD1 (5 bases). V lost 3 bases and J lost 10, with 16 bases in between. Germline CDR1 reads KGHSY; CDR2 reads FQNENV. This CDR3 spans 15 amino acids. The CDR3 DNA follows: TGTGCCAGCAGCCAGGTTCCTCCAGGGCCCTCACCCCTCCACTTT. This sequence encodes CASSQVPPGPSPLHF. The entire variable domain, with the rest obtained from reference TRBV16 and TRBJ1-6, is as follows: GEEVAQTPKHLVRGEGQKAKLYCAPIKGHSYVFWYQQVLKNEFKFLISFQNENVFDETGMPKERFSAKCLPNSPCSLEIQATKLEDSAVYFCASSQVPPGPSPLHFGNGTRLTVT.

This sequence joins TRBV5-1 and TRBJ2-7, with unresolved D. V lost 2 bases, J lost 2 bases, and 11 bases lay in between. Germline values: CDR1 SGHRS, CDR2 YFSETQ. The CDR3 spans 14 residues. Here the CDR3 reads CASSFAVGTYEQYF. DNA for the CDR3: TGCGCCAGCAGCTTTGCGGTCGGAACCTACGAGCAGTACTTC.

This chain links TRBV4-1 with TRBJ1-5, with D possibly TRBD1 on 5 matching bases. Germline CDR1 and CDR2: MGHRA and YSYEKL. V lost 3 bases and J 7 bases, leaving 13 bases between the germline ends. The CDR3 has 14 amino acids. For the CDR3, the DNA is TGCGCCAGCAGCCAGAGAGACAGTCTCCAGCCCCAGCATTTT. Protein sequence: CASSQRDSLQPQHF.

The rearrangement links TRBV5-1 to TRBJ1-6; 7 nucleotides line up with TRBD1. The CDR3 length is 21 residues. Per the germline V gene, CDR1 is SGHRS and CDR2 is YFSETQ. J was trimmed by 0 bases and V by 4 bases; bases with no gene match: 19. CDR3 nucleotides: TGCGCCAGCAGCGCACGAACTCCGGGACAGTTAACGAGCTCCTATAATTCACCCCTCCACTTT. Residues: CASSARTPGQLTSSYNSPLHF.

The chain recombines TRBV25-1 with TRBJ2-4; no reliable D call. The CDR3 has 14 residues. The V gene lost 1 base and the J gene lost 3 bases, with 7 bases spanning the gap. Germline lookup yields CDR1 MGHDK and CDR2 SYGVNS. The CDR3 reads CASSELGVKNIQYF. CDR3 bases: TGTGCCAGCAGTGAATTGGGTGTCAAAAACATTCAGTACTTC.

The chain recombines TRBV6-1 with TRBJ2-7; 12 positions match TRBD2. CDR1 and CDR2 (germline): MNHNS, SASEGT. V lost 3 bases, J lost 2 bases, and 5 bases stayed unmatched. CDR3 length equals 16 residues. The CDR3 reads CASSEGPSGGAYEQYF. The CDR3 DNA reads as TGTGCCAGCAGTGAGGGGCCTAGCGGGGGGGCCTACGAGCAGTACTTC.

The CDR3 DNA reads TGTGCCAGCAGTGGAAGACAGGGTAGCGCAGATACGCAGTATTTT. Amino acid sequence: CASSGRQGSADTQYF. V gene TRBV25-1 combines with J gene TRBJ2-3; TRBD1 aligns across 7 bases. J gave up 4 bases and V 4 bases, and 8 bases lay outside the gene matches. CDR3 length equals 15 residues. Germline V gene data show CDR1 as MGHDK and CDR2 as SYGVNS.

This chain joins TRBV30 and TRBJ1-5; D uncertain. The germline gives CDR1 GTSNPN, CDR2 SVGIG (reference sequence). V lost 1 base and J lost 2, with 15 bases in between. CDR3 length: 16 amino acids. The CDR3 DNA reads TGTGCCTGGAGTGGGAATGCGGGGTCTGGCAATCAGCCCCAGCATTTT. Encoded protein: CAWSGNAGSGNQPQHF. The whole variable domain, remainder taken from reference TRBV30 and TRBJ1-5, is SQTIHQWPATLVQPVGSPLSLECTVEGTSNPNLYWYRQAAGRGLQLLFYSVGIGQISSEVPQNLSASRPQDRQFILSSKKLLLSDSGFYLCAWSGNAGSGNQPQHFGDGTRLSIL.

The chain recombines TRBV28 with TRBJ2-1; 8 nucleotides align to TRBD1. Looked up from germline, CDR1 is MDHEN and CDR2 is SYDVKM. After removal of 6 bases from V and 0 bases from J, the junction contained 7 bases not matched to a gene. The CDR3 sequence is 16 residues long. CDR3 sequence (DNA): TGTGCCAGCAGCGCCGGGACAGGCCGCTCCTACAATGAGCAGTTCTTC. It specifies CASSAGTGRSYNEQFF.

The chain carries TRBV19 and TRBJ2-1; TRBD2 aligns across 11 bases. After removal of 4 bases from V and 0 bases from J, the junction contained 2 bases not matched to a gene. The CDR3 runs to 16 residues. From germline, CDR1 is LNHDA and CDR2 SQIVND (reference sequence). The CDR3 is CASSTGLAGSYNEQFF. The CDR3 DNA reads TGTGCCAGTAGTACCGGACTAGCGGGCTCCTACAATGAGCAGTTCTTC.

The V call is TRBV7-9, the J call TRBJ1-2; tentative D call: TRBD1 (5 bases). The CDR3 has 15 amino acids. Germline lookup yields CDR1 SEHNR and CDR2 FQNEAQ (reference sequence). Trimming shortened V by 2 bases and J by 9 bases, and 19 bases separated the two germline ends. The DNA for the CDR3 is TGTGCCAGCAGCTTACCCAGACAGCTACCTATAAGCTACACCTTC. Residues: CASSLPRQLPISYTF.

V and J are TRBV5-4 and TRBJ2-3; 8 positions match TRBD2. J gave up 2 bases and V 3 bases, and 5 bases lay outside the gene matches. The CDR3 consists of 15 residues. The germline V gene encodes CDR1 SGHNT and CDR2 YYREEE (reference sequence). This CDR3 reads CASSSAGALTDTQYF. CDR3 bases: TGTGCCAGCAGCTCAGCGGGGGCCCTCACAGATACGCAGTATTTT.

The gene calls are TRBV18 and TRBJ1-6; TRBD1 might be the D (5 bases). The CDR3 has 14 amino acids. Germline V gene data show CDR1 as KGHSH and CDR2 as LQKENI. Trimming pared 2 bases from V and 5 bases from J, leaving 7 bases between. In DNA, the CDR3 is TGTGCCAGCTCACCAGAGGGGAATAATTCACCCCTCCACTTT. It specifies CASSPEGNNSPLHF.

This sequence joins TRBV25-1 and TRBJ2-7; 8 bases match TRBD1. Germline CDR1 and CDR2: MGHDK and SYGVNS. V trimming: 2 bases; J trimming: 6 bases; junction bases outside the gene matches: 6. CDR3 length: 14 residues. CDR3: CASSEGQGSSEQYF. The CDR3 bases are TGTGCCAGCAGTGAAGGACAGGGATCTTCCGAGCAGTACTTC.

The chain joins TRBV5-8 to TRBJ1-2, with TRBD1 as a possible D gene (6 bases). Germline CDR1 is SGHTS and CDR2 is YDEGEE. The length of the CDR3 is 14 residues. Trimming stripped 1 base from V and 3 bases from J, with 10 bases between. CDR3 bases: TGTGCCAGCAGCTTGAGGGGGGTGGACTATGGCTACACCTTC. Protein product: CASSLRGVDYGYTF.

The chain links TRBV5-4 to TRBJ1-5; unclear D gene. Trimming cost V 0 bases and J 4 bases, with 5 bases left between them. The CDR3 extends over 13 amino acids. Germline V gene lookup returns CDR1 SGHNT and CDR2 YYREEE (reference sequence). The CDR3: CASSLGQNQPQHF. For the CDR3, the DNA is TGTGCCAGCAGCTTGGGTCAGAATCAGCCCCAGCATTTT.

The V gene is TRBV6-5, the J gene TRBJ1-5; TRBD1 might be the D (5 bases). V gave up 4 bases and J gave up 4 bases, with 14 bases separating them. CDR1 is MNHEY and CDR2 is SVGAGI in the germline V gene. This CDR3 is built from 15 residues. The CDR3 is CASSFTGEGNQPQHF. The CDR3 DNA sequence: TGTGCCAGCAGTTTCACAGGTGAGGGGAATCAGCCCCAGCATTTT.

CDR3 sequence (DNA): TGTGCCTGGAGTGCGACAGCTGAAGCTTTCTTT. It is translated as CAWSATAEAFF. V and J are TRBV30 and TRBJ1-1; D perhaps matches TRBD1 (5 bases). V gave up 1 base and J gave up 6 bases, with 6 bases separating them. Per the germline V gene, CDR1 is GTSNPN and CDR2 is SVGIG (reference sequence). The CDR3 spans 11 residues.

Only one count was recorded for this clone. The chain recombines TRBV2 with TRBJ1-5; 8 nucleotides match TRBD1. The CDR3 is 13 residues long. Germline trimming cut 10 bases from V and 6 bases from J; bases unmatched to any gene: 8. CDR1 is SNHLY and CDR2 is FYNNEI in the germline V gene. This CDR3 reads CATSDRVGQPQHF. The CDR3 coding sequence is TGTGCCACCTCGGACAGGGTGGGTCAGCCCCAGCATTTT.

The chain has TRBV7-8 and TRBJ2-7, with no clear D. Germline-derived CDR1 and CDR2 are SGHVS and FQNEAQ. CDR3 length equals 13 residues. The V gene lost 3 bases and the J gene lost 6 bases, with 12 bases spanning the gap. The CDR3 DNA reads TGTGCCAGCAGCTTCCGTCACAATGGCGAGCAGTACTTC. This gives the protein CASSFRHNGEQYF.

The chain is built from TRBV7-8 and TRBJ1-5, with 9 bases aligning to TRBD1. Germline trimming cut 0 bases from V and 0 bases from J; bases unmatched to any gene: 3. The CDR3 is 17 amino acids. The germline CDR1 and CDR2 sequences are SGHVS and FQNEAQ. The CDR3 protein is CASSLAGTGSSNQPQHF. The CDR3 DNA is TGTGCCAGCAGCTTAGCGGGGACAGGGAGTAGCAATCAGCCCCAGCATTTT.

The chain links TRBV7-3 to TRBJ1-2, with D possibly being TRBD1 (6 bases). The CDR3 sequence is 14 residues long. Germline V gene sequence: CDR1 SGHTA, CDR2 FQGTGA. V lost 4 bases, J lost 7 bases, and 16 bases lay in between. The CDR3 sequence is CASSSGAGRCGYTF. CDR3 sequence (DNA): TGTGCCAGCAGCTCGGGGGCAGGTCGCTGTGGCTACACCTTC. Looking up the rest from reference TRBV7-3 and TRBJ1-2 gives the full variable domain: GAGVSQTPSNKVTEKGKYVELRCDPISGHTALYWYRQSLGQGPEFLIYFQGTGAADDSGLPNDRFFAVRPEGSVSTLKIQRTERGDSAVYLCASSSGAGRCGYTFGSGTRLTVV.

V is TRBV7-8 and J is TRBJ1-4; D ambiguous. The CDR3 covers 15 residues. The germline V gene encodes CDR1 SGHVS and CDR2 FQNEAQ. V shed 1 base and J shed 4 bases, with 10 bases lying between them. CDR3: CASSLEASRNEKLFF. CDR3 DNA sequence: TGTGCCAGCAGCTTAGAGGCCAGCCGTAATGAAAAACTGTTTTTT. The full variable domain, in which reference TRBV7-8 and TRBJ1-4 provide the parts outside the CDR3, is GAGVSQSPRYKVAKRGQDVALRCDPISGHVSLFWYQQALGQGPEFLTYFQNEAQLDKSGLPSDRFFAERPEGSVSTLKIQRTQQEDSAVYLCASSLEASRNEKLFFGSGTQLSVL.

This chain joins TRBV30 and TRBJ1-4; 10 bases fit TRBD1. This CDR3 spans 15 amino acids. Germline V gene data show CDR1 as GTSNPN and CDR2 as SVGIG (reference sequence). The junction had 6 bases not matched to a gene; V was cut back by 5 bases and J by 3 bases. As DNA, the CDR3 is TGTGCCTGGTCCCTCGACAGGGGGCCTAATGAAAAACTGTTTTTT. Its protein is CAWSLDRGPNEKLFF.

The chain employs TRBV7-6 and TRBJ2-5; 7 bases agree with TRBD1. The trim removed 0 bases at V and 0 bases at J, leaving 7 bases unmatched. The length of the CDR3 is 17 residues. Germline V gene data show CDR1 as SGHVS and CDR2 as FNYEAQ. The CDR3 DNA reads TGTGCCAGCAGCTTAGCCCTCGGACAGGCGTACCAAGAGACCCAGTACTTC. This gives the protein CASSLALGQAYQETQYF.

The DNA for the CDR3 is TGTGCCAGCAGCCTCTCTAGCGGGTCCTCCTACGAGCAGTACTTC. Its protein product is CASSLSSGSSYEQYF. This chain links TRBV11-2 with TRBJ2-7; 8 positions agree with TRBD2. V lost 5 bases and J lost 0; bases outside the gene matches: 6. Germline loops: CDR1 SGHAT, CDR2 FQNNGV. The CDR3 is 15 residues long.

This clone showed up just once. The chain links TRBV19 to TRBJ1-3, with 7 bases identical to TRBD1. Germline CDR1 is LNHDA and CDR2 is SQIVND (reference sequence). Trimming cost V 8 bases and J 5 bases; bases outside gene matches: 12. The CDR3 runs to 15 residues. CDR3 bases: TGTGCCAGTGGTAATACAGGGGCGACGCGAAACACCATATATTTT. Protein sequence: CASGNTGATRNTIYF.

This clone appeared a single time. J is TRBJ1-5 and V is TRBV6-1; no reliable D call. The V end lost 2 bases, the J end lost 0 bases, and 14 bases lay between the germline ends. Germline V gene data show CDR1 as MNHNS and CDR2 as SASEGT. This CDR3 has 17 residues. This CDR3 reads CASSESLSLYSNQPQHF. CDR3 in DNA: TGTGCCAGCAGTGAAAGCCTCAGCCTATATAGCAATCAGCCCCAGCATTTT.